The 16 T cell receptor beta chains below come from one sample, sequenced in a study of cytomegalovirus exposure and HLA in healthy donors. The primer mix had 60 Vbeta and 13 Jbeta primers. Some clones are missing from TCRdb's copy, which holds only in-frame ones; the method was immunoSEQ multiplex PCR. The data show 140,000 to 150,000 clones, 60% to 85% seen once. Specimen: PBMCs. These receptor sequences come from a man between 40 and 49 years old in good health and CMV-seropositive.

This clone showed up just once. The chain has TRBV7-3 and TRBJ2-3; 8 bases line up with TRBD2. The CDR3 is 17 residues long. V gave up 0 bases and J gave up 2 bases; unmatched junction bases: 7. CDR1 and CDR2 from the germline V gene are SGHTA and FQGTGA. The CDR3 nucleotides are TGTGCCAGCAGCTTAACGTCCCTAGCGGGTCCCACAGATACGCAGTATTTT. Amino acid sequence: CASSLTSLAGPTDTQYF.

The V gene is TRBV6-5, the J gene TRBJ1-1; D not resolved. Germline V gene data show CDR1 as MNHEY and CDR2 as SVGAGI. The CDR3 spans 12 residues. V was pared by 6 bases and J by 1 base, with 6 bases between. The CDR3 loop reads CASSPGNTEAFF. The CDR3 coding sequence is TGTGCCAGCAGCCCCGGGAACACTGAAGCTTTCTTT.

The chain combines TRBV20-1 with TRBJ1-2; D uncertain. Trimming stripped 3 bases from V and 5 bases from J, with 7 bases between. The CDR3 has 11 residues. CDR1 DFQATT and CDR2 SNEGSKA come from the germline V gene (reference sequence). The CDR3 loop reads CSASSNYGYTF. The CDR3 DNA sequence: TGCAGTGCTAGTTCCAATTATGGCTACACCTTC.

The V gene is TRBV5-1, the J gene TRBJ2-7, with 8 bases aligning to TRBD2. Germline CDR1 and CDR2: SGHRS and YFSETQ. This CDR3 is built from 16 residues. V lost 2 bases, J lost 3 bases, and 10 bases stayed unmatched. The CDR3 DNA reads TGCGCCAGCAGCTTTAGGGTTAGCGGGAAGAACTACGAGCAGTACTTC. Protein sequence: CASSFRVSGKNYEQYF.

V is TRBV4-1 and J is TRBJ2-6; TRBD2 matches 8 bases. This CDR3 is 18 amino acids long. Germline V gene data show CDR1 as MGHRA and CDR2 as YSYEKL. Trimming cost V 1 base and J 1 base; bases outside gene matches: 6. Here the CDR3 reads CASSQGSSGSSGANVLTF. The CDR3 region has the DNA TGCGCCAGCAGCCAAGGTTCAAGCGGGAGTTCTGGGGCCAACGTCCTGACTTTC.

J is TRBJ1-2 and V is TRBV27, with D possibly matching TRBD1 (5 bases). This CDR3 region has 15 residues. Trimming removed 4 bases from V and 1 base from J, with 13 bases in between. Germline V gene data show CDR1 as MNHEY and CDR2 as SMNVEV (reference sequence). The CDR3 loop is CASSSKPTVNYGYTF. In DNA, the CDR3 is TGTGCCAGCAGTTCCAAACCGACAGTTAACTATGGCTACACCTTC.

V gene TRBV6-1 combines with J gene TRBJ1-2; the D gene is possibly TRBD1 (6 bases). There are 13 residues in the CDR3. CDR1 is MNHNS and CDR2 is SASEGT in the germline V gene. V was pared by 9 bases and J by 4 bases, with 15 bases between. The DNA of the CDR3 is TGTGCCAGTAAACCCGGACAGCTCTATGGCTACACCTTC. Protein sequence: CASKPGQLYGYTF.

The rearrangement links TRBV27 to TRBJ1-1, with 7 bases identical to TRBD1. Trimming removed 6 bases from V and 0 bases from J; junction bases left unmatched: 4. The length of the CDR3 is 14 residues. CDR1 and CDR2 (germline): MNHEY, SMNVEV (reference sequence). CDR3 coding DNA: TGTGCCAGCAGGAGACAGGGAATGAACACTGAAGCTTTCTTT. Translated, it gives CASRRQGMNTEAFF.

J is TRBJ2-5 and V is TRBV7-9; 8 bases line up with TRBD2. With V trimmed by 0 bases and J by 4 bases, 4 bases remained unmatched. Germline CDR1 is SEHNR and CDR2 is FQNEAQ (reference sequence). The CDR3 extends over 15 amino acids. DNA of the CDR3: TGTGCCAGCAGCTTAGCGCTGGCGGGGGGAGAGACCCAGTACTTC. The encoded protein is CASSLALAGGETQYF. The full variable domain, with the rest looked up from reference TRBV7-9 and TRBJ2-5, is DTGVSQNPRHKITKRGQNVTFRCDPISEHNRLYWYRQTLGQGPEFLTYFQNEAQLEKSRLLSDRFSAERPKGSFSTLEIQRTEQGDSAMYLCASSLALAGGETQYFGPGTRLLVL.

The J gene is TRBJ1-3, the V gene TRBV4-1; unclear D gene. The germline CDR1 and CDR2 sequences are MGHRA and YSYEKL. The V end was cut by 7 bases, the J end by 4 bases, with 20 bases between. The CDR3 contains 16 residues. In DNA, the CDR3 is TGCGCCAGCAATCATCCAGGCCGTTCTGACGGAAACACCATATATTTT. Residues: CASNHPGRSDGNTIYF.

V and J are TRBV6-1 and TRBJ1-5; D remains ambiguous. Germline assignment: CDR1 MNHNS and CDR2 SASEGT. The CDR3 runs 13 residues. V was pared by 4 bases and J by 9 bases, with 13 bases between. The chain's CDR3 is CASSGTGGSPQHF. The DNA for the CDR3 is TGTGCCAGCAGTGGTACGGGAGGGTCGCCCCAGCATTTT.

The rearrangement uses TRBV7-3 and TRBJ2-2, with 7 positions matching TRBD1. With V trimmed by 2 bases and J by 5 bases, 2 bases remained unmatched. This CDR3 has 14 residues. The V gene's germline CDR1 is SGHTA and CDR2 FQGTGA. CDR3 in DNA: TGTGCCAGCAGCTTAGGGGGACAGACCGGGGAGCTGTTTTTT. Its translation is CASSLGGQTGELFF.

The V and J genes are TRBV5-1 and TRBJ2-6; 8 nucleotides line up with TRBD1. Germline-derived CDR1 and CDR2 are SGHRS and YFSETQ. V gave up 4 bases and J gave up 0 bases; unmatched junction bases: 9. The CDR3 totals 18 residues. CDR3 sequence: CASSADGQGYSGANVLTF. The CDR3 DNA follows: TGCGCCAGCAGCGCAGACGGACAGGGATACTCTGGGGCCAACGTCCTGACTTTC.

This clone was seen once. The chain joins TRBV11-2 to TRBJ2-5; a possible D gene is TRBD2 (5 bases). Trimming removed 2 bases from V and 4 bases from J, with 11 bases in between. This CDR3 comprises 14 residues. The germline CDR1 and CDR2 sequences are SGHAT and FQNNGV. The CDR3 region has the DNA TGTGCCAGCAGCTTATCGGACGGAGGAGAGACCCAGTACTTC. It encodes CASSLSDGGETQYF.

This clone was observed a handful of times. The chain has TRBV27 and TRBJ2-5; TRBD1 matches 7 bases. Germline values: CDR1 MNHEY, CDR2 SMNVEV (reference sequence). V lost 2 bases, J lost 4 bases, and 4 bases stayed unmatched. This CDR3 region has 14 residues. CDR3 coding DNA: TGTGCCAGCAGTTTACTAGGGGGCAGAGAGACCCAGTACTTC. It translates to CASSLLGGRETQYF.

The chain has TRBV6-1 and TRBJ2-1; 8 bases fit TRBD2. Germline values: CDR1 MNHNS, CDR2 SASEGT. The CDR3 loop spans 14 amino acids. Trimming at V came to 10 bases and at J to 6 bases, leaving 11 bases not matched to a gene. CDR3 sequence: CATTQAGALNEQFF. In nucleotides, the CDR3 is TGTGCCACCACCCAAGCGGGAGCACTCAATGAGCAGTTCTTC.